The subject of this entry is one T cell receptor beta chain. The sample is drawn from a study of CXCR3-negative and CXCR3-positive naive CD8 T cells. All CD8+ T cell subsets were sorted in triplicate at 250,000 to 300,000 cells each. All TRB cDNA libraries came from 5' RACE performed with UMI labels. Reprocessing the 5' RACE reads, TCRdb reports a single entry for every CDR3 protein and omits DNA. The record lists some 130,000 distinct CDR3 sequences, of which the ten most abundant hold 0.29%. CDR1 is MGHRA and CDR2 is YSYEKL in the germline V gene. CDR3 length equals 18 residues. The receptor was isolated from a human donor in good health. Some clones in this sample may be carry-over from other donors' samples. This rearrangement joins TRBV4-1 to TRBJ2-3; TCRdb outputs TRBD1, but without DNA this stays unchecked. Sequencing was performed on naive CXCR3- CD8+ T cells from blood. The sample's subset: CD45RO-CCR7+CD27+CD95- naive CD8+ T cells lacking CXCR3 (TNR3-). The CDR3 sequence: CASSQETGEGFGTDTQYF.